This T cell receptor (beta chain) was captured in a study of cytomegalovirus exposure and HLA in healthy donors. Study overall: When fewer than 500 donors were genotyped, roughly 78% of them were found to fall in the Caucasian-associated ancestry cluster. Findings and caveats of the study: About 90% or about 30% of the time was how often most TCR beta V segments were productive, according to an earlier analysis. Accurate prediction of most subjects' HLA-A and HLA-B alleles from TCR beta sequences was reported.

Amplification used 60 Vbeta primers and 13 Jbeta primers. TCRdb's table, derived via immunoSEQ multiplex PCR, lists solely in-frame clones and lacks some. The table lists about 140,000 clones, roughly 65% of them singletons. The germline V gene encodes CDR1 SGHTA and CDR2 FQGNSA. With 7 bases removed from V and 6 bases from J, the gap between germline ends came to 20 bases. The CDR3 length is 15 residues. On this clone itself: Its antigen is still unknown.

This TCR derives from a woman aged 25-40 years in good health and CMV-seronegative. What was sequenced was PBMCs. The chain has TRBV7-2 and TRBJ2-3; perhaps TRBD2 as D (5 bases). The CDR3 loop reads CASNPRVAGDDTQYF. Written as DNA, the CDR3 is TGTGCCAGCAACCCGAGGGTAGCCGGAGATGATACGCAGTATTTT.